This T cell receptor beta chain originates from a study of blood T cell repertoires in COVID-19 (dated by TCRdb to about 2020). For context, the study as a whole: The collaborator samples originated in the United States, Italy and Spain and spanned the acute and convalescent phases of COVID-19. The material from the prospective study consisted of cDNA or gDNA derived from T cells, B-cell-depleted T cells, or PBMCs. The dataset comprised deeply sampled blood TCRbeta repertoires from subjects exposed to, actively infected with, or recovered from COVID-19. A freely available public database, intended as a resource for researchers studying the immune response to SARS-CoV-2, is where the repertoires were released. Samples came from the ongoing ImmuneRACE study (first 160 participants) plus 1,254 subjects from 6 global collaborators. Sample metadata almost always included a de-identified subject ID, COVID-19 status, age in years and sex. HLA class I and class II types, where available, came from metadata supplied by the sample provider rather than from assay-based typing. Points the paper makes about the study in general: The quantity of clinical and demographic metadata differed by source and by participant and was supplied without curation.

TCRbeta CDR3 regions were amplified from genomic DNA by means of the immunoSEQ Assay, a bias-controlled multiplex PCR. Regarding the original processing steps: The number of nucleated cells in each sample was estimated from the amplification of reference gene primers within the assay. Sequence reads were collapsed and filtered to measure the absolute abundance of every unique TCRbeta CDR3 rearrangement. Productive Simpson clonality was computed per sample as the square root of Simpson's diversity index over productive rearrangements. TCRdb obtained this table from immuneACCESS and retained in-frame rearrangements with V and J assigned. These tables miss some clones; where compared with another copy, unresolved V genes account for less than half of the shortfall, and the remainder is unexplained. V, J and clone size reflect that table, while D and trimming were determined from the DNA. This sample comprises 50,000 to 70,000 clones, roughly 90% of them detected only once. Of the sample, about 9.3% falls within the top ten clones.

Turning to this clone: Its binding antigen is unknown. Per-nucleotide qualities are absent, and no much larger clonotype sits a single base away.

Collaborating institutions collected whole blood in K2EDTA tubes following their own protocols. Collaborator samples were shipped for TCRbeta analysis as frozen whole blood, isolated PBMCs, or DNA extracted from either sample type. CDR1 and CDR2, per the germline V gene (reference sequence), are GTSNPN and SVGIG. V is clipped by 3 bases and J by 4 bases, and the sequence between their germline boundaries is 9 bases long. The CDR3 runs 12 amino acids, cysteine and phenylalanine included. The kept DNA is CDR3 alone, 36 bases in frame from the first base. Recombination linked TRBV30 to TRBJ2-5; TRBD1 is possibly the D segment (6 matching bases). Source material: peripheral blood. The source is a woman aged 80 or over with active COVID-19. Read as DNA, the sequence is TGTGCCTGGAGACAGGGAGCAGAGACCCAGTACTTC. Translation gives CAWRQGAETQYF.